This T cell receptor (beta chain) was captured by sequencing in a study of T cells after yellow fever vaccination. This clonotype was counted many times. CDR1 is MNHEY and CDR2 is SMNVEV in the germline V gene (reference sequence). The CDR3 runs to 13 residues. Unmatched junction bases numbered 4, after V lost 10 bases and J lost 2 bases. TCRdb fed the 5' RACE reads into MiXCR, producing one record per CDR3 protein. Among 250,000 or so distinct CDR3 sequences listed, about 7% were seen once. The input for sequencing was CD4+ T cells sorted from PBMCs, taken on the day of the yellow fever booster vaccination. The source is a man younger than 45 who received the YFV17D yellow fever vaccine. This chain uses TRBV27 with TRBJ2-2; 7 bases line up with TRBD1. CDR3 nucleotides: TGTGCCACCCGGGACAGTAACACCGGGGAGCTGTTTTTT. Translating it yields CATRDSNTGELFF.